This T cell receptor (beta chain) appears in the sequencing data of a study of CD8 T cells in ankylosing spondylitis. Scientists made TCR beta libraries using quantitative 5'-RACE with molecular barcodes. TCRdb re-called the 5' RACE reads with MiXCR, one entry per CDR3 protein. The sample yields 350,000 to 400,000 distinct CDR3 sequences, 20% to 25% seen once. About this clonotype: Its target is unknown.

Study findings and constraints: About 8 highly homologous variants made up a TCR beta motif, and this motif appeared characteristic of ankylosing spondylitis blood. Prior work had noted some motif variants in reactive arthritis blood and synovial fluid. The study looked at matched synovial fluid samples from ankylosing spondylitis patients. Disease-linked clones were reported to be significantly enriched there.

The CDR3 covers 14 residues. The germline V and J ends were trimmed by 7 bases and 9 bases, with 19 bases remaining between them. The chain carries TRBV12-3 or TRBV12-4 and TRBJ1-5; D unclear. The TCR comes from a male donor with ankylosing spondylitis or in good health (not recorded which). The sequenced sample consisted of blood, either unsorted or a sorted T cell fraction (not recorded which). The CDR3, as DNA: TGTGCCAGCACCCCGGACCCACTAGGGCGGCCCCAGCATTTT. It codes for CASTPDPLGRPQHF.